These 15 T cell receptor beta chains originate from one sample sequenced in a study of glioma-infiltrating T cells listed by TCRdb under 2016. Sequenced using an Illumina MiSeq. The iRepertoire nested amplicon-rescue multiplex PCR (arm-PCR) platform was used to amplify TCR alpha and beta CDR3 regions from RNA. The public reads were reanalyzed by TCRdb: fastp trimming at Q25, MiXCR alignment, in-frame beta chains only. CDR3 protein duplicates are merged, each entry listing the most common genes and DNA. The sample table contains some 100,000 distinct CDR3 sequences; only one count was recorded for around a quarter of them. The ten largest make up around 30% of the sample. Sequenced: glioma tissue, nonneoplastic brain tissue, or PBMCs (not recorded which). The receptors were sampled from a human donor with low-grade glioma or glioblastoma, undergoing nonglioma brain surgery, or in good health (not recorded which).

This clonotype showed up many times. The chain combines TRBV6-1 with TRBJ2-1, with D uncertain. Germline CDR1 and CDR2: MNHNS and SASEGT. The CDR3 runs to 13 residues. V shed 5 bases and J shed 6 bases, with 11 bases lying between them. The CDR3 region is CASSIYMGNEQFF. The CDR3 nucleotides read TGTGCCAGCAGTATATATATGGGCAATGAGCAGTTCTTC.

CDR3 sequence: CASSFTQPSTDTQYF. In DNA form, the CDR3 reads TGCGCCAGCAGCTTCACACAACCTAGCACAGATACGCAGTATTTT. The chain has TRBV5-1 and TRBJ2-3, with D uncertain. The CDR3 totals 15 residues. Trimming shortened V by 2 bases and J by 0 bases, and 10 bases separated the two germline ends. The germline V gene has CDR1 SGHRS and CDR2 YFSETQ.

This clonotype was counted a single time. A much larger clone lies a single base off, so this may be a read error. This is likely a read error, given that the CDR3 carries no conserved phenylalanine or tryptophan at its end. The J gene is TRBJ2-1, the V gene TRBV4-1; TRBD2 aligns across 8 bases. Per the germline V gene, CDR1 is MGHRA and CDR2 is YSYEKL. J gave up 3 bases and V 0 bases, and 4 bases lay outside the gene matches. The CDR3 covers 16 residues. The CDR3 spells CASSQDRAGGYNEQFL. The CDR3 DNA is TGCGCCAGCAGCCAAGATAGGGCGGGAGGCTACAATGAGCAGTTCTTA.

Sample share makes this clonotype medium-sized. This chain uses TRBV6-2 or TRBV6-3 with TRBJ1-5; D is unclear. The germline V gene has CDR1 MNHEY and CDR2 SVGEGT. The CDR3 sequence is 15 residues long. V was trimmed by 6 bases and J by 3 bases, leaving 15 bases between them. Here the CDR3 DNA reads TGTGCCAGCAGGGACCAATCGCGGGTCAATCAGCCCCAGCATTTT. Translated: CASRDQSRVNQPQHF.

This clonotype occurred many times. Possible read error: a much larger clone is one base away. The CDR3 coding sequence is TGCAGTGCTAGAGAGGGGACCAACAATGGGCAGTTCTTC. Encoded protein: CSAREGTNNGQFF. The V and J genes are TRBV20-1 and TRBJ2-1; D is perhaps TRBD1 or TRBD2 (5 bases each). Germline assignment: CDR1 DFQATT and CDR2 SNEGSKA (reference sequence). The CDR3 has 13 amino acids.

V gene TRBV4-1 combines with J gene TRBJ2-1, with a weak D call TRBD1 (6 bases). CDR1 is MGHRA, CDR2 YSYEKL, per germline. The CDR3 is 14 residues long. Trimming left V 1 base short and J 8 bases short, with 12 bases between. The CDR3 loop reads CASSQGRQAYEQFF. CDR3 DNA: TGCGCCAGCAGCCAAGGGAGACAGGCCTATGAGCAGTTCTTC.

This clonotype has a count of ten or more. The DNA of the CDR3 is TGCGCCAGCAGCGCCACCTTACCTGTCAGCTCCTACAATGAGCAGTTCTTC. Protein product: CASSATLPVSSYNEQFF. This chain connects TRBV4-1 to TRBJ2-1; D is uncertain. Between the trimmed V and J ends, which lost 5 bases and 0 bases, there was a span of 17 bases. Germline CDR1 reads MGHRA; CDR2 reads YSYEKL. This CDR3 comprises 17 residues.

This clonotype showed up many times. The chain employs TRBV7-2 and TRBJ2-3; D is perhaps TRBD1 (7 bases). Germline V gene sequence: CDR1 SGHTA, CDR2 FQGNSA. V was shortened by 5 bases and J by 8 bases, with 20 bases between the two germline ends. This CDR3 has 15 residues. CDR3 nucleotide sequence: TGTGCCAGCAGCCCTGGACAGGCCTACGGGGGTACGCAGTATTTT. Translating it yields CASSPGQAYGGTQYF. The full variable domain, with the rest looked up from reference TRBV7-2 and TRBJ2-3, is GAGVSQSPSNKVTEKGKDVELRCDPISGHTALYWYRQSLGQGLEFLIYFQGNSAPDKSGLPSDRFSAERTGGSVSTLTIQRTQQEDSAVYLCASSPGQAYGGTQYFGPGTRLTVL.

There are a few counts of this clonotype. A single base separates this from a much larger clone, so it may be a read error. The CDR3 DNA is TGTGCCAGCAGTCACTTGAGTGTTTATGGCTACACCTTC. Translation gives CASSHLSVYGYTF. V usage is TRBV12-3 or TRBV12-4 and J usage is TRBJ1-2; D ambiguous. The CDR3 has 13 residues. V lost 5 bases and J 5 bases, leaving 12 bases between the germline ends.

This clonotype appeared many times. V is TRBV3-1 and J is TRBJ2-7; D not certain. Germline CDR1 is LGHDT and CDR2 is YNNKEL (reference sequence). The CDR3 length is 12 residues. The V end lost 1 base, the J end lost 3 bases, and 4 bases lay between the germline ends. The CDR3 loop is CASSQGSYEQYF. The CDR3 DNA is TGTGCCAGCAGCCAAGGAAGCTACGAGCAGTACTTC.

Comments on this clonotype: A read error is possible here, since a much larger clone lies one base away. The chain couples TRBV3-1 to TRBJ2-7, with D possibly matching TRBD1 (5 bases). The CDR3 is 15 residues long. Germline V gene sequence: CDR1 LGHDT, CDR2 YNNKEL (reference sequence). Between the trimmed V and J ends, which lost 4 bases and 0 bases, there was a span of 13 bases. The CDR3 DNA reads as TGTGCCAGCAGCCGGAACAGGTTATCCTCCTACGAGCAGTACTTC. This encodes CASSRNRLSSYEQYF.

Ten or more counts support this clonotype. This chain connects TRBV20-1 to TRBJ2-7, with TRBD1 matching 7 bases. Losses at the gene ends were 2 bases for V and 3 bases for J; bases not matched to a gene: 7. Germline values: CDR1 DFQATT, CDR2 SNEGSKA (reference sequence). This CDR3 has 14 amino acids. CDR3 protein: CSARRQGVHYEQYF. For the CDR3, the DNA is TGCAGTGCTAGAAGACAGGGTGTGCACTACGAGCAGTACTTC.

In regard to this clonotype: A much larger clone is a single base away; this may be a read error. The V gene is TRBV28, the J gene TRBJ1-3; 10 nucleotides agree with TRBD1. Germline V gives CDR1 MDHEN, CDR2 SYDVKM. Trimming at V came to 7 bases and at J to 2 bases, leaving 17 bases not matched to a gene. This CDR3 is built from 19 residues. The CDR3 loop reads CASISRLTGGKAAGNTIYF. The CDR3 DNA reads TGTGCCAGCATCTCAAGGTTGACAGGGGGCAAGGCAGCTGGAAACACCATATATTTT.

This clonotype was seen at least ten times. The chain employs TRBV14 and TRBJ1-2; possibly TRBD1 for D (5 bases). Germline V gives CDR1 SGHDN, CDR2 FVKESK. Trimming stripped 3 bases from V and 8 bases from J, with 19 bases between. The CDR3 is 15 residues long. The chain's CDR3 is CASSQGASGLYGYTF. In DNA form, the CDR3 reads TGTGCCAGCAGCCAGGGAGCGTCGGGACTTTACGGCTACACCTTC.

The CDR3 loop reads CATSSRDSDYEQYF. The CDR3 bases are TGTGCCACCAGCAGCCGGGACAGCGACTACGAGCAGTACTTC. V gene TRBV15 combines with J gene TRBJ2-7, with TRBD1 matching over 7 bases. This CDR3 contains 14 residues. The V segment lost 3 bases and the J segment 3 bases; nucleotides outside the gene matches: 5. Germline V gene lookup returns CDR1 LNHNV and CDR2 YYDKDF (reference sequence).